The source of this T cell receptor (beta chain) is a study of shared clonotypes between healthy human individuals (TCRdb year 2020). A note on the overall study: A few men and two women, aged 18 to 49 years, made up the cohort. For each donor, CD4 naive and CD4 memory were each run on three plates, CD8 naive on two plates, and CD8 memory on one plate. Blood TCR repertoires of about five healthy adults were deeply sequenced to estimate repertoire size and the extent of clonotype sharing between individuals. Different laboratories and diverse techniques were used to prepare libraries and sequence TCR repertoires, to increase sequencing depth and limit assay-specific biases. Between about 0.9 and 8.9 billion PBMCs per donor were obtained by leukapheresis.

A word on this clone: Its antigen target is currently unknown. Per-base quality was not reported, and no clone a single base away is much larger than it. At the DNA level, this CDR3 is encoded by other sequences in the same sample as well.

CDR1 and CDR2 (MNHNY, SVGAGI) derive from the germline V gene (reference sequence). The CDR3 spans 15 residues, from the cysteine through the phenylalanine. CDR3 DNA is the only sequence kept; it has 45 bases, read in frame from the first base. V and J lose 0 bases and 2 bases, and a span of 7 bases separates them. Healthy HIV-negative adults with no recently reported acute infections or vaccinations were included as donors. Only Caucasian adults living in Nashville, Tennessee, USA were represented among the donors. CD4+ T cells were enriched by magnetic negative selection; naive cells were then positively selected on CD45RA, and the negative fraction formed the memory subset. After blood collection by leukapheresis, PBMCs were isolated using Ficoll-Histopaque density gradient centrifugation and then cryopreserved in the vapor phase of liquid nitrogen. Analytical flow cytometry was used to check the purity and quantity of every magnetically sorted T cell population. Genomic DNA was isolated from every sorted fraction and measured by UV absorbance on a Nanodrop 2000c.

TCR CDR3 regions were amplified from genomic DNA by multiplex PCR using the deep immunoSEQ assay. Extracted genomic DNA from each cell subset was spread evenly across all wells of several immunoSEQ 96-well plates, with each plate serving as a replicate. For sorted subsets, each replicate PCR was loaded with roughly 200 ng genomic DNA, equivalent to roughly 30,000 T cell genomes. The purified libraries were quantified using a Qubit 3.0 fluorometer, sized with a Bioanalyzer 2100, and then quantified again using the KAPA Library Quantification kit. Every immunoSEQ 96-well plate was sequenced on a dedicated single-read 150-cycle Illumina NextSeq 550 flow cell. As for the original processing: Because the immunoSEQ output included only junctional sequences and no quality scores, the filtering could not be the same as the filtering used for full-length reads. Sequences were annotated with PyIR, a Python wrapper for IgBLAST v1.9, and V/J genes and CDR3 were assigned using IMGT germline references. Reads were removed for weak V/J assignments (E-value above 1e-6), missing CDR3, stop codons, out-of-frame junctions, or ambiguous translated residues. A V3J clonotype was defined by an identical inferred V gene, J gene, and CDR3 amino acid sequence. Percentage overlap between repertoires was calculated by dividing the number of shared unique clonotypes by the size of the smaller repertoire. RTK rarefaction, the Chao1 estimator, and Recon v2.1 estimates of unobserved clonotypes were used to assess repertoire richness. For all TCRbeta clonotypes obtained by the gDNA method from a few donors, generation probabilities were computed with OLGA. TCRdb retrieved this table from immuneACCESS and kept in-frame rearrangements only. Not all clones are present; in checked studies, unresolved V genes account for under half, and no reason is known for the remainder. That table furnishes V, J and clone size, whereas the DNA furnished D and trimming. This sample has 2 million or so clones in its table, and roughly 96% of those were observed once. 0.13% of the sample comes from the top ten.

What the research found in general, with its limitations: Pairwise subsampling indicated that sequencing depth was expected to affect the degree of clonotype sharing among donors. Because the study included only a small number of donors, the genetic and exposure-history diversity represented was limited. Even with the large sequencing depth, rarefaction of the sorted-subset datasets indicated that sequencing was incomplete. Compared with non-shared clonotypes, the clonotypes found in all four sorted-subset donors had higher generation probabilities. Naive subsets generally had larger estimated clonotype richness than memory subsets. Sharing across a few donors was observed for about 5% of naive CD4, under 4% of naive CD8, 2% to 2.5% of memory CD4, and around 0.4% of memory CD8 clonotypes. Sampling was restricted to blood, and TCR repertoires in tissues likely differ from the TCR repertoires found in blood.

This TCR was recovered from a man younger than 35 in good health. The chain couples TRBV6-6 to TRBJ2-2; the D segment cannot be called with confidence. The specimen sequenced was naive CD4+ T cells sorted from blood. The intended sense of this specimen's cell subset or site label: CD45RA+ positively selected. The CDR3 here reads CASSYSGGNTGELFF. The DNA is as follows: TGTGCCAGCAGTTACTCAGGCGGAAACACCGGGGAGCTGTTTTTT.